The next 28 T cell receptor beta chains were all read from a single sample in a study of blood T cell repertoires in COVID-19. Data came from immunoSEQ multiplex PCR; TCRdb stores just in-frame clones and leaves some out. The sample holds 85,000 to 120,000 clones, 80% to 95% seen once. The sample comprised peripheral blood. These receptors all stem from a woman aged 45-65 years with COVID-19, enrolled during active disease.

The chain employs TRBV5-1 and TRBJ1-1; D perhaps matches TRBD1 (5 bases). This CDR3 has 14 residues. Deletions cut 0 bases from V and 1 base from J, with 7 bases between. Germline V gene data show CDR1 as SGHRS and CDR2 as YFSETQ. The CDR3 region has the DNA TGCGCCAGCAGCTTGGCAGGGCAGAACACTGAAGCTTTCTTT. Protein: CASSLAGQNTEAFF.

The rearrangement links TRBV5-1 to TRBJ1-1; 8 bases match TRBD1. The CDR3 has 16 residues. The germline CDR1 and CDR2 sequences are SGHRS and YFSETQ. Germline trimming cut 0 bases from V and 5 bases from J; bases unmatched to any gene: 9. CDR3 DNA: TGCGCCAGCAGCTTGGCCATATACGACAGGGGTACTGAAGCTTTCTTT. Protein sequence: CASSLAIYDRGTEAFF.

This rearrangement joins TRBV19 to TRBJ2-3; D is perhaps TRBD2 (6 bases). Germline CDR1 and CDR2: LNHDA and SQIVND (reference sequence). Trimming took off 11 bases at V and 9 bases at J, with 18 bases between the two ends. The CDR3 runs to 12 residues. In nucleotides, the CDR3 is TGTGCCGCCGCGGGGACGGGCAGGACGCAGTATTTT. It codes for CAAAGTGRTQYF.

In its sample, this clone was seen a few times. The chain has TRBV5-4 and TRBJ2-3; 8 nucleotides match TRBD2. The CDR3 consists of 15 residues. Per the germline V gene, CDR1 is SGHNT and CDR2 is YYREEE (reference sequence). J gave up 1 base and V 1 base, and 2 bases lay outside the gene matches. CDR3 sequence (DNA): TGTGCCAGCAGCTTGCGGGGGGGCGGCACAGATACGCAGTATTTT. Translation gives CASSLRGGGTDTQYF.

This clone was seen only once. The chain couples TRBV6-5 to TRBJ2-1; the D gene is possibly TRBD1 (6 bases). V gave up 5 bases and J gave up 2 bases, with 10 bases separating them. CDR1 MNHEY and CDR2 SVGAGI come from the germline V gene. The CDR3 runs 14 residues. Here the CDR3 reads CASSHRVTYNEQFF. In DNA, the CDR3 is TGTGCCAGCAGTCACAGGGTTACCTACAATGAGCAGTTCTTC.

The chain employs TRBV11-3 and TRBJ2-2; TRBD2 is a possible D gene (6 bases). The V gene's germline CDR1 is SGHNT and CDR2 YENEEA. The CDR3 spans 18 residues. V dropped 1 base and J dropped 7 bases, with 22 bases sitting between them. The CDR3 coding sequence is TGTGCCAGCAGCTTAGCGGTGCCGGGACTGCTTACGGGCGGGGAGCTGTTTTTT. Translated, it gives CASSLAVPGLLTGGELFF.

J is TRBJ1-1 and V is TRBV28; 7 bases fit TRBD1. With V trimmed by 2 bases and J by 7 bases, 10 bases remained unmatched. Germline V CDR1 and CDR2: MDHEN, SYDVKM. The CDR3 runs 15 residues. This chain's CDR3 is CASSLGAGGTHEAFF. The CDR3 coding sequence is TGTGCCAGCAGTTTAGGGGCAGGGGGGACTCATGAAGCTTTCTTT.

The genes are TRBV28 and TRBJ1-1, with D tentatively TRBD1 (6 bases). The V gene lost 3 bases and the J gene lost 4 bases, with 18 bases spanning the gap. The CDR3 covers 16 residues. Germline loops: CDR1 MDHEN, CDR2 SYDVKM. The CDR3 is CASSLATGGGGTEAFF. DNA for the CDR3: TGTGCCAGCAGTTTGGCTACAGGAGGGGGGGGCACTGAAGCTTTCTTT.

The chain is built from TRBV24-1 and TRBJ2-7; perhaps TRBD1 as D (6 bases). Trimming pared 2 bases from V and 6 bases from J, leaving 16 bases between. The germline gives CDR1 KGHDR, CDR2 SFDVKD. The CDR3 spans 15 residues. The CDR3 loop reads CATSDWGPQKREQYV. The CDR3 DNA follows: TGTGCCACCAGTGATTGGGGGCCCCAAAAGCGCGAGCAGTACGTC.

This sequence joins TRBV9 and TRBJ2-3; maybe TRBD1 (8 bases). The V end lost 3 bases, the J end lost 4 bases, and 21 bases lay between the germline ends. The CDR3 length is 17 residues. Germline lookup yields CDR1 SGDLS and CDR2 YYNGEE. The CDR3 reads CASSGTLTGEGADTQYF. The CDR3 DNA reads TGTGCCAGCAGCGGAACACTGACAGGGGAGGGCGCAGATACGCAGTATTTT.

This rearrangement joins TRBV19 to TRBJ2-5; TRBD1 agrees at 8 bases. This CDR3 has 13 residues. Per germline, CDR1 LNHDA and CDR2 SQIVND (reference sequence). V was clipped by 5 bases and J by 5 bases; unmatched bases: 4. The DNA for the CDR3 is TGTGCCAGTAGTCTCAGGGGGCTGGAGACCCAGTACTTC. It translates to CASSLRGLETQYF.

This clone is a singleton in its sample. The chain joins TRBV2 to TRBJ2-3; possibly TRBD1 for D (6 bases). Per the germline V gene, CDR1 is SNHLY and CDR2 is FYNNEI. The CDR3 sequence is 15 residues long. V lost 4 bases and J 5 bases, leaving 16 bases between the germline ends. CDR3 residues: CASSGQEAGVDTQYF. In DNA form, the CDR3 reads TGTGCCAGCAGTGGCCAGGAGGCAGGGGTAGATACGCAGTATTTT.

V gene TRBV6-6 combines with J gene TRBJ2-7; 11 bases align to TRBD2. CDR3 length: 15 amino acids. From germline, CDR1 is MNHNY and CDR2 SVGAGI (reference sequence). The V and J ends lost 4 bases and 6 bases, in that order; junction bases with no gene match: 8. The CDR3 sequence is CASSSYSGGAAEQYF. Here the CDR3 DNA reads TGTGCCAGCAGTTCTTATAGCGGGGGGGCTGCCGAGCAGTACTTC.

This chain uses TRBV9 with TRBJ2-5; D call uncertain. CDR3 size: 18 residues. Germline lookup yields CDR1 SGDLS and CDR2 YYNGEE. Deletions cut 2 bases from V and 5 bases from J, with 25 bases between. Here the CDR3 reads CASSVYLERRRSVETQYF. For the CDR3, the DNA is TGTGCCAGCAGCGTTTACCTTGAGAGACGGCGGTCCGTGGAGACCCAGTACTTC.

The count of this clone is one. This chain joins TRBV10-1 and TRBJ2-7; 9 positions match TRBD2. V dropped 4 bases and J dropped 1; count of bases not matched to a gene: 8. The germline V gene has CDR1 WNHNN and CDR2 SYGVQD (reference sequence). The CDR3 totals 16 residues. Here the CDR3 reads CASSGRAGGPSYEQYF. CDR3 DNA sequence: TGCGCCAGCAGTGGGAGAGCGGGGGGACCATCCTACGAGCAGTACTTC.

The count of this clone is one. The CDR3 region has the DNA TGTGCCAGCAGTTCGGGACAGGGATATGGCTACACCTTC. Translated, it gives CASSSGQGYGYTF. The gene calls are TRBV6-5 and TRBJ1-2; the match to TRBD1 covers 9 bases. The CDR3 has 13 residues. J gave up 5 bases and V 4 bases, and 2 bases lay outside the gene matches. The germline V gene encodes CDR1 MNHEY and CDR2 SVGAGI.

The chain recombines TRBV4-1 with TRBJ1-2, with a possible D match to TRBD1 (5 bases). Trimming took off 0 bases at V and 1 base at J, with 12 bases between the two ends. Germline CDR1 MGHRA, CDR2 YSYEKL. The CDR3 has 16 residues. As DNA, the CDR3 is TGCGCCAGCAGCCAAGAACAGGACGCCCATAACTATGGCTACACCTTC. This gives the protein CASSQEQDAHNYGYTF.

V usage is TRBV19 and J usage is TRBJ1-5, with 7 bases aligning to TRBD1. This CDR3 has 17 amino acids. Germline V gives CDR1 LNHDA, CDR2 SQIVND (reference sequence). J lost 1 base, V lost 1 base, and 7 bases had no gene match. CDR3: CASSIGQTGASNQPQHF. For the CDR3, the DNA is TGTGCCAGTAGTATAGGGCAAACAGGGGCCAGCAATCAGCCCCAGCATTTT.

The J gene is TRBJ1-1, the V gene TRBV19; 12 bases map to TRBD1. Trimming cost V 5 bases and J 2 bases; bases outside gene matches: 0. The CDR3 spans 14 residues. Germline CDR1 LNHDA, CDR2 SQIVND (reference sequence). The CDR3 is CASSGTGGNTEAFF. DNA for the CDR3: TGTGCCAGTAGTGGGACAGGGGGCAACACTGAAGCTTTCTTT. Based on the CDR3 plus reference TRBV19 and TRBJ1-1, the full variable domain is DGGITQSPKYLFRKEGQNVTLSCEQNLNHDAMYWYRQDPGQGLRLIYYSQIVNDFQKGDIAEGYSVSREKKESFPLTVTSAQKNPTAFYLCASSGTGGNTEAFFGQGTRLTVV.

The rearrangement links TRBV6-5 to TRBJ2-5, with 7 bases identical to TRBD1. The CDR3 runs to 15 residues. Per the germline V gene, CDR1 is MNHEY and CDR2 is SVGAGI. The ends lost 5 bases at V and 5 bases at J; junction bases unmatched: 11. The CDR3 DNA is TGTGCCAGCAGTATCCGGACAGGCGGCTTTGAGACCCAGTACTTC. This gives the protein CASSIRTGGFETQYF.

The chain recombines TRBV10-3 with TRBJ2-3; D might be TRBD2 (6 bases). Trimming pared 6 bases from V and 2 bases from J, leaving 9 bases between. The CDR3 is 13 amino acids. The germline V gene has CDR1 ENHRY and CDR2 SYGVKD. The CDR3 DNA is TGTGCCATCAGGAGCGGGTACACAGATACGCAGTATTTT. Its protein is CAIRSGYTDTQYF.

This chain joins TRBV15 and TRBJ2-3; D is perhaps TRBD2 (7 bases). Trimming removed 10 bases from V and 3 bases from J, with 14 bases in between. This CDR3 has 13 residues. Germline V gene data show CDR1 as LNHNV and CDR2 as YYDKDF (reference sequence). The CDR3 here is CAIGGAGTDTQYF. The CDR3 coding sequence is TGTGCCATAGGGGGGGCCGGAACAGATACGCAGTATTTT.

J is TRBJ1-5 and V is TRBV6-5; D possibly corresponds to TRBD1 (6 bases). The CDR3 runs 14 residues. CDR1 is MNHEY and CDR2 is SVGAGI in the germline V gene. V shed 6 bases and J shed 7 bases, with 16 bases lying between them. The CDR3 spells CASSKGEGRQPQHF. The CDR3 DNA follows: TGTGCCAGCAGCAAGGGGGAGGGGAGGCAGCCCCAGCATTTT.

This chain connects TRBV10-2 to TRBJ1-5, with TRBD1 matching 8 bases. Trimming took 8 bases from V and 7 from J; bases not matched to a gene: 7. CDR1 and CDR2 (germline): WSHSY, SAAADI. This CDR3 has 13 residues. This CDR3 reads CASGPRQGQPQHF. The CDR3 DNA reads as TGCGCCAGCGGTCCCCGACAGGGGCAGCCCCAGCATTTT.

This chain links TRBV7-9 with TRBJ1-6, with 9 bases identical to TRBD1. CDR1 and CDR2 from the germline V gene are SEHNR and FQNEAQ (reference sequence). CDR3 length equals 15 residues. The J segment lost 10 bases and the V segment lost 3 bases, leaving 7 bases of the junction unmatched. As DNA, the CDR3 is TGTGCCAGCAGCTTGGGGGACAGGGACTACTCACCCCTCCACTTT. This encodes CASSLGDRDYSPLHF.

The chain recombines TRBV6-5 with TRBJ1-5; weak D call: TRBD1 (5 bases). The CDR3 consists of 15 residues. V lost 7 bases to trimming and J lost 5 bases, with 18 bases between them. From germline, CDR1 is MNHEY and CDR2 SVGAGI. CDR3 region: CASNMTAWGYQPQHF. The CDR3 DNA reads TGTGCCAGCAATATGACAGCTTGGGGATATCAGCCCCAGCATTTT.

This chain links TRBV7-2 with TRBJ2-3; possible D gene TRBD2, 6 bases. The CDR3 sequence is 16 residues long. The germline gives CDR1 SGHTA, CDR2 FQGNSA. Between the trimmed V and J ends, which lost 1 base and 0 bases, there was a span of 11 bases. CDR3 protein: CASSLGAGTSTDTQYF. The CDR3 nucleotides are TGTGCCAGCAGCTTAGGGGCGGGGACTAGCACAGATACGCAGTATTTT.

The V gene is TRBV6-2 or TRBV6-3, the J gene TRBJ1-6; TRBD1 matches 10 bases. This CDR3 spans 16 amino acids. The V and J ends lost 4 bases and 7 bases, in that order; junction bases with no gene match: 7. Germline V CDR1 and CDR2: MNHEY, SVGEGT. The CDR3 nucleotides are TGTGCCAGCAGTTCGGCACTGGGACAGGGGAATTCACCCCTCCACTTT. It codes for CASSSALGQGNSPLHF.